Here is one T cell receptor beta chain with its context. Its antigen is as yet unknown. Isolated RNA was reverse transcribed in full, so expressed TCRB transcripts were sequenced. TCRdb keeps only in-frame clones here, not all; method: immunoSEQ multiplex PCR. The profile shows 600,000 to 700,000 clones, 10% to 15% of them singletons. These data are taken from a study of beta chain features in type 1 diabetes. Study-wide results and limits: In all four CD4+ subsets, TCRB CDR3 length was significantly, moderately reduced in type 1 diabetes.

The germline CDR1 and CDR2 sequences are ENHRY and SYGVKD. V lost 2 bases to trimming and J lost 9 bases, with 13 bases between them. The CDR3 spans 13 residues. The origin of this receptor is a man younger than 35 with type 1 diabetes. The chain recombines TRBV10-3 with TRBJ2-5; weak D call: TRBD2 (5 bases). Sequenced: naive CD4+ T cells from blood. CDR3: CAISEGEPEAQYF. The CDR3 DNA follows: TGTGCCATCAGTGAGGGGGAGCCTGAGGCCCAGTACTTC.